This T cell receptor (beta chain) is drawn from a study of T-cell memory formation after mild COVID-19. There are 16 residues in the CDR3. V lost 1 base, J lost 0 bases, and 12 bases lay in between. Germline V gives CDR1 MNHEY, CDR2 SVGEGT. TCRdb itself ran the 5' RACE reads through MiXCR, one entry per CDR3 protein. This sample has roughly 280,000 distinct CDR3 sequences, with over 7% found just once. This clonotype occurred many times. Input material: PBMCs or a T cell subset sorted from them (not recorded which). The origin of this receptor is a man younger than 30 who had mild COVID-19 (a few samples of this study predate the infection). Cell type and time point are not known. The V call is TRBV6-2 or TRBV6-3, the J call TRBJ1-1, with no clear D. CDR3 sequence: CASSYYTRRVNTEAFF. CDR3 in DNA: TGTGCCAGCAGTTACTACACCCGACGGGTGAACACTGAAGCTTTCTTT.